The T cell receptor beta chain described here comes from a study of CD8+ T cells in alopecia areata. The overall study: Patients in the treated group were given tofacitinib by mouth, 5 to 10 mg twice a day. Findings and caveats of the study: The study found higher clonality in lesional than normal scalp, especially in alopecia totalis/universalis. Scalp sample sequencing also detects resident alphabeta T cells of normal skin.

V shed 1 base and J shed 5 bases, with 14 bases lying between them. Germline lookup yields CDR1 SEHNR and CDR2 FQNEAQ (reference sequence). The CDR3 loop spans 15 amino acids. After isolation, RNA underwent reverse transcription to generate cDNA as the sequencing template. Clones were sequenced by immunoSEQ multiplex PCR, and TCRdb holds only the in-frame ones, with some missing. The sample yields about 130,000 clones, approximately 58% seen once. Sampling of alopecia areata patients yielded lesional scalp punch biopsies as well as peripheral blood. As concerns this clone: Its antigen remains unidentified.

This chain joins TRBV7-9 and TRBJ1-2; weak D call: TRBD1 (5 bases). The TCR sequence derives from a human donor with alopecia areata. The sample here was CD4+ T cells sorted from blood, taken at week 0. CDR3 bases: TGTGCCAGCAGCTTAGGTGATACAGGCGATTATGGCTACACCTTC. Amino acid sequence: CASSLGDTGDYGYTF.